Listed here are 23 T cell receptor beta chains from one sample, sequenced in a study of HIV-infected patients and healthy controls. cDNA was made from approximately 0.55 ug RNA using alpha and beta constant primers. Alpha and beta chain libraries were made separately by chain-specific third strand synthesis with multiplexing indices. Each CDR3 protein gets one entry after TCRdb re-called the 5' RACE reads with MiXCR. The sample holds 10,000 to 15,000 distinct CDR3 sequences, around 9.9% seen once. No cell fractionation was done, so the repertoire covers all unsorted peripheral blood T cells. Sequenced sample: blood. These receptors originate from an adult in good health.

Ten or more counts support this clonotype. This chain uses TRBV28 with TRBJ2-1; D unresolved. The CDR3 contains 11 residues. CDR1 MDHEN and CDR2 SYDVKM come from the germline V gene. V was trimmed by 4 bases and J by 8 bases, leaving 6 bases between them. CDR3 region: CASSSTHEQFF. DNA for the CDR3: TGTGCCAGCAGTTCTACCCATGAGCAGTTCTTC.

This chain uses TRBV4-2 with TRBJ1-5; TRBD1 agrees at 10 bases. J was trimmed by 3 bases and V by 8 bases; bases with no gene match: 4. This CDR3 comprises 14 residues. Germline V lookup: CDR1 LGHNA, CDR2 YNFKEQ. Here the CDR3 DNA reads TGTGCCAGCGGGACAGGGGATATCAATCAGCCCCAGCATTTT. Its protein is CASGTGDINQPQHF.

J is TRBJ2-7 and V is TRBV10-2; D tentatively fits TRBD1 or TRBD2 (5 bases each). The ends were cut back, 2 bases at V and 3 bases at J, with 17 bases in the middle. CDR3 length equals 16 residues. Germline V gene sequence: CDR1 WSHSY, CDR2 SAAADI. CDR3 protein: CASSEMGTNVDYEQYF. CDR3 bases: TGCGCCAGCAGTGAGATGGGGACCAACGTGGACTACGAGCAGTACTTC.

This clonotype was counted many times. V usage is TRBV12-3 or TRBV12-4 and J usage is TRBJ2-7; D uncertain. The V end was cut by 3 bases, the J end by 7 bases, with 13 bases between. The CDR3 is 13 amino acids. DNA for the CDR3: TGTGCCAGCAGTTTGGGTCGGCGAGGAGAGCAGTACTTC. This encodes CASSLGRRGEQYF.

A few counts support this clonotype. Written as DNA, the CDR3 is TGTGCCAGCAGCCCAGTAGCCAAAAACATTCAGTACTTC. Encoded protein: CASSPVAKNIQYF. The rearrangement joins TRBV6-1 to TRBJ2-4; the D is unclear. The CDR3 spans 13 residues. Trimming pared 6 bases from V and 0 bases from J, leaving 6 bases between. Germline CDR1 reads MNHNS; CDR2 reads SASEGT.

This clonotype is judged medium-sized. The gene calls are TRBV10-3 and TRBJ1-3; D is unresolved. Trimming shortened V by 0 bases and J by 0 bases, and 12 bases separated the two germline ends. The CDR3 runs 17 residues. CDR1 and CDR2 from the germline V gene are ENHRY and SYGVKD. CDR3 residues: CAISESASGISGNTIYF. CDR3 sequence (DNA): TGTGCCATCAGTGAGTCGGCTTCAGGAATCTCTGGAAACACCATATATTTT.

The rearrangement links TRBV3-1 to TRBJ1-1; the D is unclear. V lost 0 bases to trimming and J lost 6 bases, with 5 bases between them. Germline-derived CDR1 and CDR2 are LGHDT and YNNKEL (reference sequence). The CDR3 extends over 12 amino acids. The DNA for the CDR3 is TGTGCCAGCAGCCAAGACCCATCTGAAGCTTTCTTT. Translating gives CASSQDPSEAFF.

V gene TRBV7-9 combines with J gene TRBJ2-2; the D is unclear. Germline V gene lookup returns CDR1 SEHNR and CDR2 FQNEAQ (reference sequence). Trimming removed 6 bases from V and 4 bases from J, with 9 bases in between. This CDR3 contains 13 residues. DNA of the CDR3: TGTGCCAGCAGTCTTCCAGCCACCGGGGAGCTGTTTTTT. Translated: CASSLPATGELFF.

This clonotype showed up many times. This rearrangement joins TRBV30 to TRBJ2-2, with D uncertain. Germline-derived CDR1 and CDR2 are GTSNPN and SVGIG (reference sequence). V was shortened by 5 bases and J by 3 bases, with 7 bases between the two germline ends. The CDR3 covers 12 residues. For the CDR3, the DNA is TGTGCCTGGTCAGGCGACACCGGGGAGCTGTTTTTT. This encodes CAWSGDTGELFF.

This clonotype showed up many times. The chain employs TRBV7-2 and TRBJ2-7, with D perhaps matching TRBD2 (6 bases). Germline-derived CDR1 and CDR2 are SGHTA and FQGNSA. This CDR3 is 13 amino acids long. The germline V and J ends were trimmed by 5 bases and 6 bases, with 14 bases remaining between them. CDR3 residues: CASSRTREREQYF. In nucleotides, the CDR3 is TGTGCCAGCAGCAGGACCCGGGAGCGCGAGCAGTACTTC.

In this sample, this clonotype turned up many times. The chain recombines TRBV2 with TRBJ1-2; D is ambiguous. Trimming removed 4 bases at V and 5 bases at J, with 8 bases between. CDR3 size: 12 residues. The germline V gene has CDR1 SNHLY and CDR2 FYNNEI. This CDR3 is CASSVEIYGYTF. For the CDR3, the DNA is TGTGCCAGCAGTGTAGAGATTTATGGCTACACCTTC.

By sample share, this clonotype is medium-sized (0.01 to 0.1%). J is TRBJ2-7 and V is TRBV28; TRBD1 agrees at 10 bases. The CDR3 loop spans 15 amino acids. The V gene end was trimmed by 2 bases and the J gene end by 3 bases; junction bases not matched to a gene: 4. CDR1 is MDHEN and CDR2 is SYDVKM in the germline V gene. This CDR3 is CASSLGGQGFYEQYF. CDR3 DNA sequence: TGTGCCAGCAGTTTAGGGGGACAGGGGTTCTACGAGCAGTACTTC.

Many counts were recorded for this clonotype. The chain is built from TRBV20-1 and TRBJ2-7; 13 bases are shared with TRBD2. The J segment lost 6 bases and the V segment lost 4 bases, leaving 21 bases of the junction unmatched. The CDR3 spans 19 residues. Germline V gene sequence: CDR1 DFQATT, CDR2 SNEGSKA (reference sequence). CDR3 nucleotide sequence: TGCAGTGCTACCCCCCCGGGACTAGCGGGACCTCCCTACCTGGGCGAGCAGTACTTC. Protein: CSATPPGLAGPPYLGEQYF.

Judged by abundance, this clonotype is medium-sized. V is TRBV4-1 and J is TRBJ1-6; TRBD1 is a possible D gene (6 bases). This CDR3 has 17 residues. V was clipped by 4 bases and J by 4 bases, with 17 bases between them. In germline, CDR1 is MGHRA, CDR2 YSYEKL. In DNA, the CDR3 is TGCGCCAGCAGCCGAGCTACAGGGTCTTCTTATAATTCACCCCTCCACTTT. Encoded protein: CASSRATGSSYNSPLHF.

This chain uses TRBV28 with TRBJ2-7; maybe TRBD2 (6 bases). This CDR3 is built from 16 residues. Trimming left V 3 bases short and J 7 bases short, with 22 bases between. Germline lookup yields CDR1 MDHEN and CDR2 SYDVKM. CDR3 region: CASSFLGAGAAREQYF. The CDR3, as DNA: TGTGCCAGCAGTTTCCTCGGAGCGGGTGCAGCACGGGAGCAGTACTTC.

This clonotype is classed as medium-sized. CDR3 region: CSAKEGGGGYTF. The CDR3 DNA reads TGCAGTGCTAAGGAGGGGGGCGGTGGCTACACCTTC. The V gene is TRBV20-1, the J gene TRBJ1-2, with a tentative D call TRBD1 (6 bases). The V end was cut by 4 bases, the J end by 7 bases, with 13 bases between. CDR3 length: 12 residues. Germline V gene sequence: CDR1 DFQATT, CDR2 SNEGSKA (reference sequence).

This clonotype was seen repeatedly, ten times or more. The chain joins TRBV28 to TRBJ1-5; D call uncertain. The CDR3 is 14 amino acids. The V gene lost 4 bases and the J gene lost 5 bases, with 12 bases spanning the gap. Germline V gene lookup returns CDR1 MDHEN and CDR2 SYDVKM. The CDR3 DNA reads as TGTGCCAGCAGTTCCCCCCCCGCCGATCAGCCCCAGCATTTT. Its protein product is CASSSPPADQPQHF.

This clonotype is labeled as medium-sized. J is TRBJ2-7 and V is TRBV7-2; possibly TRBD1 for D (5 bases). This CDR3 spans 13 amino acids. Germline-derived CDR1 and CDR2 are SGHTA and FQGNSA. V dropped 1 base and J dropped 6 bases, with 10 bases sitting between them. This CDR3 reads CASSLDRTGEQYF. Written as DNA, the CDR3 is TGTGCCAGCAGCTTAGACCGAACAGGCGAGCAGTACTTC.

This clonotype has a count of ten or more. The chain has TRBV28 and TRBJ2-3, with D tentatively TRBD2 (6 bases). The CDR3 is made up of 14 amino acids. The germline CDR1 and CDR2 sequences are MDHEN and SYDVKM. V lost 6 bases to trimming and J lost 2 bases, with 12 bases between them. In DNA, the CDR3 is TGTGCCAGCAGCCCGTTGGGACTCACAGATACGCAGTATTTT. It translates to CASSPLGLTDTQYF.

Judged by abundance, this clonotype is medium-sized. The chain employs TRBV12-3 or TRBV12-4 and TRBJ1-1; the D is unclear. V lost 6 bases to trimming and J lost 8 bases, with 10 bases between them. This CDR3 comprises 11 residues. CDR3 loop: CASRSRQEAFF. As DNA, the CDR3 is TGTGCCAGCAGGAGTAGGCAGGAAGCTTTCTTT.

This clonotype appeared many times. V is TRBV10-3 and J is TRBJ2-5, with D perhaps matching TRBD1 or TRBD2 (5 bases each). Looked up from germline, CDR1 is ENHRY and CDR2 is SYGVKD. The CDR3 extends over 13 amino acids. Trimming shortened V by 10 bases and J by 1 base, and 13 bases separated the two germline ends. The DNA for the CDR3 is TGTGCCACCGGGGCGAACTCCCAAGAGACCCAGTACTTC. Protein: CATGANSQETQYF.

This clonotype was seen many times. This chain joins TRBV5-4 and TRBJ1-1, with a possible D match to TRBD1 (5 bases). Germline-derived CDR1 and CDR2 are SGHNT and YYREEE (reference sequence). The V end was cut by 2 bases, the J end by 5 bases, with 16 bases between. CDR3 length: 15 amino acids. In nucleotides, the CDR3 is TGTGCCAGCAGCTTACTCGAGGGGTCTTATACTGAAGCTTTCTTT. It translates to CASSLLEGSYTEAFF.

This clonotype was seen ten or more times. The chain employs TRBV28 and TRBJ2-7; 8 bases align to TRBD1. Germline V lookup: CDR1 MDHEN, CDR2 SYDVKM. The length of the CDR3 is 13 residues. Trimming at V came to 9 bases and at J to 5 bases, leaving 9 bases not matched to a gene. For the CDR3, the DNA is TGTGCCAGTTGCGGACAGGGTCGCAACGAGCAGTACTTC. Translating gives CASCGQGRNEQYF.